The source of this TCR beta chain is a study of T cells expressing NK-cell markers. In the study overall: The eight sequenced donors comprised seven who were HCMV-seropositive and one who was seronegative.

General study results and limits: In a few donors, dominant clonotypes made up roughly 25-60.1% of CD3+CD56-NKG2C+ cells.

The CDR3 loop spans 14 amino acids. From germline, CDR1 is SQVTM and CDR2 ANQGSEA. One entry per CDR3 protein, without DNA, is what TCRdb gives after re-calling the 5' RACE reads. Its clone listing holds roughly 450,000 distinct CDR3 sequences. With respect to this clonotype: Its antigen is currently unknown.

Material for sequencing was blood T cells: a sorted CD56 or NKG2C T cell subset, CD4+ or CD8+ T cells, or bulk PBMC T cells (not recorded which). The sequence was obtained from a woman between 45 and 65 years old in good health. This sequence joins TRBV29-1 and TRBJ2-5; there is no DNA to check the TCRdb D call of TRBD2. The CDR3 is CSVLPRRVQETQYF.